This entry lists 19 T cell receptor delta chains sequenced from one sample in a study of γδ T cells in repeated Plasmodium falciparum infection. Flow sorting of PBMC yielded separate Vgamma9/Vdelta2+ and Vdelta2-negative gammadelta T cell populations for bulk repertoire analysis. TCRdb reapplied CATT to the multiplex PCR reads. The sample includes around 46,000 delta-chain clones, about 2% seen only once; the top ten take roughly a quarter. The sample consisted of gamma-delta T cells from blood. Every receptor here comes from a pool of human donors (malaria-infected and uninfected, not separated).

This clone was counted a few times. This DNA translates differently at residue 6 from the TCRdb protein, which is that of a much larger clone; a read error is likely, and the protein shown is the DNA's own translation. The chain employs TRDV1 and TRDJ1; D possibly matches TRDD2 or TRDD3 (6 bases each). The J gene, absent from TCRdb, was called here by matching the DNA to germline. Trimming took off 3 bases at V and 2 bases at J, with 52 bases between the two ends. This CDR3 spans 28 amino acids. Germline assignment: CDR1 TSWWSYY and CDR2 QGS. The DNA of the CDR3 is TGTGCTCTTGGGGACATAACTTTCCTAGTTGTAGGGGGGGACTCGCTTGTACCGGATCTCCTGGGGACCGATAAACTCATCTTT. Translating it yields CALGDITFLVVGGDSLVPDLLGTDKLIF.

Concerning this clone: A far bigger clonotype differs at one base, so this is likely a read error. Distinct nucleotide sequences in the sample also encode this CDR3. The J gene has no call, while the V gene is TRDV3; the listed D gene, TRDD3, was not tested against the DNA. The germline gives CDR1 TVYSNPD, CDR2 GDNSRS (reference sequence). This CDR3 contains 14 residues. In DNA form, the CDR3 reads TGTGCCTCCTATTACTGGGGGATAGGGCCAAAACTCATTTTT. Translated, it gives CASYYWGIGPKLIF.

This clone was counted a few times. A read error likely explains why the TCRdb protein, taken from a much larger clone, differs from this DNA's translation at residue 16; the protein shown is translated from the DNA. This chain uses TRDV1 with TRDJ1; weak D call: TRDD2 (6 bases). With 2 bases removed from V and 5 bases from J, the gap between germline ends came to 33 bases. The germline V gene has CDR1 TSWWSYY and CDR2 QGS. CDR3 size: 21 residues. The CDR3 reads CALGEKVPYFLLGPSVDKLIF. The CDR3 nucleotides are TGTGCTCTTGGGGAAAAAGTCCCCTACTTCCTTCTTGGACCCTCGGTGGATAAACTCATCTTT.

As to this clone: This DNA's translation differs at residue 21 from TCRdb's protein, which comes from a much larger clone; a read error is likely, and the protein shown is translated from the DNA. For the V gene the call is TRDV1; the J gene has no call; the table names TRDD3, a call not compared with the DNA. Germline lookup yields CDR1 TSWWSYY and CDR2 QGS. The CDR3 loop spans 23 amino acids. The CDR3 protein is CALGEGTYLYWGILIPNTDKRIF. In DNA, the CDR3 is TGTGCTCTTGGGGAAGGAACCTACCTCTACTGGGGGATACTAATACCGAACACCGATAAACGCATCTTT.

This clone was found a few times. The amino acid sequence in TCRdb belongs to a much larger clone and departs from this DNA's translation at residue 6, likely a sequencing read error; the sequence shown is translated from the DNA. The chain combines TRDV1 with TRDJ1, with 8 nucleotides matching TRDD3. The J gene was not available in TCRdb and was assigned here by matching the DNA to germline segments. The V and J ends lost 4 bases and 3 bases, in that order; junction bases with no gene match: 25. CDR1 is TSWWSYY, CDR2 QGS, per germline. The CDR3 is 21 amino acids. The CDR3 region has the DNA TGTGCTCTTGGGGCCCCTTGGGACGCCGGGGGATATCCCAAAATTCCCGATAAACTCATCTTT. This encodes CALGAPWDAGGYPKIPDKLIF.

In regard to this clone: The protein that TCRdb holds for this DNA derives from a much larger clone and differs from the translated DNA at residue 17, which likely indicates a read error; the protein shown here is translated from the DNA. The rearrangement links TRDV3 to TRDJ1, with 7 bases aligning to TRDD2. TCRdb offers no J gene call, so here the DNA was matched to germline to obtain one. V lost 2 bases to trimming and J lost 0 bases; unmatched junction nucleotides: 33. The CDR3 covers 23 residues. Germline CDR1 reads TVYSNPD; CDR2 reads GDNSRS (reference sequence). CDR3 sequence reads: CAFPIPTISAKHRYRMHTDKLIF. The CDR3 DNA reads TGTGCCTTTCCCATTCCTACGATCTCGGCGAAGCATAGATACCGCATGCACACCGATAAACTCATCTTT.

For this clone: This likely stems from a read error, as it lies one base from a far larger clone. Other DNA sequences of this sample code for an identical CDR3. DNA of the CDR3: TGTGCTCTTGGGGAACATCTATGGAAGATCTGGGGGACCGATAAACTCATCTTT. This sequence encodes CALGEHLWKIWGTDKLIF. This chain connects TRDV1 to TRDJ1; 7 bases match TRDD3. Assignment of the J gene here rests on matching the DNA to germline, because TCRdb gives none. Germline CDR1 is TSWWSYY and CDR2 is QGS. Losses at the gene ends were 1 base for V and 2 bases for J; bases not matched to a gene: 13. There are 18 residues in the CDR3.

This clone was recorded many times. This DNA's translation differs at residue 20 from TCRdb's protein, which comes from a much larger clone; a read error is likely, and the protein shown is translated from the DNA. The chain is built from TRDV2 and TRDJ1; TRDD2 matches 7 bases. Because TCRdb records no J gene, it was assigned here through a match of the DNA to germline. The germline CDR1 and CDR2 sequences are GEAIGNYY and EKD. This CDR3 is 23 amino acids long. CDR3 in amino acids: CACDMVGFLPNLPAGAYTDRLIF. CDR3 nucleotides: TGTGCCTGTGACATGGTCGGATTCCTCCCAAACCTTCCTGCTGGAGCGTACACCGATAGACTCATCTTT.

The CDR3 region is CACDPVLGEKSTDKLIF. CDR3 in DNA: TGTGCCTGTGACCCGGTACTGGGGGAGAAGTCGACCGATAAACTCATCTTT. The chain recombines TRDV2 with TRDJ1; 9 bases match TRDD3. TCRdb lists no J gene, so it was determined here by aligning the DNA to germline. Looked up from germline, CDR1 is GEAIGNYY and CDR2 is EKD. V lost 3 bases and J lost 2; bases outside the gene matches: 12. The CDR3 contains 17 residues.

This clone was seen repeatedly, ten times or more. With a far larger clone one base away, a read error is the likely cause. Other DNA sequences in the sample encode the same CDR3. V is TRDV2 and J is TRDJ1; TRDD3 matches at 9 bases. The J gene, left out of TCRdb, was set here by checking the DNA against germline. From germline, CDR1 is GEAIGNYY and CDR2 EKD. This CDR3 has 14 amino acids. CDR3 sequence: CACDTLGDADKLIF. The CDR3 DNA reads TGTGCCTGTGACACGCTGGGGGATGCCGACAAACTCATCTTT.

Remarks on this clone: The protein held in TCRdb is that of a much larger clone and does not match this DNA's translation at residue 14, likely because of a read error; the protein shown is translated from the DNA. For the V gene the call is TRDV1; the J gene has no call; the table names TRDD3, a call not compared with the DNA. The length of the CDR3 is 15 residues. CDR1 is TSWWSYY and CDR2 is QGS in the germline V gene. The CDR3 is CALGESYWDTDKLTF. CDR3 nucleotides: TGTGCTCTTGGGGAATCGTACTGGGACACCGATAAACTCACCTTT.

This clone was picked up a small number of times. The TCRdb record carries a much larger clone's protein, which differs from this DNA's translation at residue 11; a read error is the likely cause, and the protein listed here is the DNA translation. CDR3 sequence (DNA): TGTGCCTCCCCGAGACTAACTTCCTACTGGGCACTGGGGGATACCGGCGCGCTGCAGCTGTACACCGATAAACTCATCTTT. Translating gives CASPRLTSYWALGDTGALQLYTDKLIF. The chain has TRDV3 and TRDJ1; 12 positions match TRDD3. The J gene, absent from TCRdb, was called here by matching the DNA to germline. Trimming cost V 4 bases and J 0 bases; bases outside gene matches: 42. Germline V CDR1 and CDR2: TVYSNPD, GDNSRS (reference sequence). There are 27 residues in the CDR3.

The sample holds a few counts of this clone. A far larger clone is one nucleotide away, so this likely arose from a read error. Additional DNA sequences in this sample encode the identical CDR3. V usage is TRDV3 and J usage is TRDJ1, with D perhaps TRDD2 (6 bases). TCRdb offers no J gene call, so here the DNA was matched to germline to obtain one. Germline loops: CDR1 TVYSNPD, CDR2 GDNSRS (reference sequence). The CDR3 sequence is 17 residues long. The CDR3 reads CARRLLQGWYNADKLIF. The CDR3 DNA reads TGTGCTCGTCGTCTCCTACAGGGCTGGTACAACGCCGATAAACTCATCTTT.

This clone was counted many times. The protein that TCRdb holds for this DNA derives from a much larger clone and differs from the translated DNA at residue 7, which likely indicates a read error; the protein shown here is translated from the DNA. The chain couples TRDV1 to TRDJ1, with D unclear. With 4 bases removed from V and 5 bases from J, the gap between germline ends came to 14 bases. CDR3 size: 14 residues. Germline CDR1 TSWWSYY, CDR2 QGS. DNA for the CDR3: TGTGCTCTTGGGGTCCCAAGTGTGCCGGATAAACTCATCTTT. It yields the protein CALGVPSVPDKLIF.

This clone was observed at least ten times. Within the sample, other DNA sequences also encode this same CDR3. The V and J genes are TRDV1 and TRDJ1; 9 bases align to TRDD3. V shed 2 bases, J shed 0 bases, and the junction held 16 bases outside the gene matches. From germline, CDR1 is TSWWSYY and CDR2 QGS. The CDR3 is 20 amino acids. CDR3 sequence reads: CALGEIPPYWGTYYTDKLIF. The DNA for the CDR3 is TGTGCTCTTGGGGAAATACCTCCATACTGGGGGACCTACTACACCGATAAACTCATCTTT.

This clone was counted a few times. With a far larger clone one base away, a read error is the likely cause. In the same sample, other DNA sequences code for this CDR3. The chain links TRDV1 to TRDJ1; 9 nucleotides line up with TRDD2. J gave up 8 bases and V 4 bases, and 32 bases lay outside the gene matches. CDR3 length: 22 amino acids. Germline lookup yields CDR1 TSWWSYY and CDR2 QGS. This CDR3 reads CALGAPFLRYWRIVGTNDKLIF. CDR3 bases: TGTGCTCTTGGGGCTCCCTTCCTACGTTACTGGAGGATCGTTGGCACGAATGACAAACTCATCTTT.

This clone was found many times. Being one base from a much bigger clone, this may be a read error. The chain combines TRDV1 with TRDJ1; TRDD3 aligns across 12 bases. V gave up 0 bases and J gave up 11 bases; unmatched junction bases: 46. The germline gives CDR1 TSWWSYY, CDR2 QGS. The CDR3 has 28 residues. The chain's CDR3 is CALGELVPRYLPVNQTGGYSSQKGVLIF. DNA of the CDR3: TGTGCTCTTGGGGAACTAGTCCCCAGATACCTTCCCGTCAACCAAACTGGGGGATACTCAAGTCAAAAAGGGGTGCTCATCTTT.

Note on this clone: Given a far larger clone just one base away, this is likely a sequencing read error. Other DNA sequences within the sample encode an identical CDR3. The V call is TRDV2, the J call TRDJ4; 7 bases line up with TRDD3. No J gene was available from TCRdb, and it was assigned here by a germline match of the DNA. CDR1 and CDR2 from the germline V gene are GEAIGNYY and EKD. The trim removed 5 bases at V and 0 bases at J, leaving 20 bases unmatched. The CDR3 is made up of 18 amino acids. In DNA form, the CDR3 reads TGTGCCTGTGTGGTGTGTTGCGGACTCTGGGGGCCGACCAGACCCCTGATCTTT. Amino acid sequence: CACVVCCGLWGPTRPLIF.

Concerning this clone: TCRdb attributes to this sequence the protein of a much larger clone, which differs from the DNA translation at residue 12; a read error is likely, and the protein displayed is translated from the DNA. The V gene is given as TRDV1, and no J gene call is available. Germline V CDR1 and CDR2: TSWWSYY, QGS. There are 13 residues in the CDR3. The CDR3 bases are TGTGCTCTTGGGGAACCGGACACCGATAAACTCACCTTT. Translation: CALGEPDTDKLTF.